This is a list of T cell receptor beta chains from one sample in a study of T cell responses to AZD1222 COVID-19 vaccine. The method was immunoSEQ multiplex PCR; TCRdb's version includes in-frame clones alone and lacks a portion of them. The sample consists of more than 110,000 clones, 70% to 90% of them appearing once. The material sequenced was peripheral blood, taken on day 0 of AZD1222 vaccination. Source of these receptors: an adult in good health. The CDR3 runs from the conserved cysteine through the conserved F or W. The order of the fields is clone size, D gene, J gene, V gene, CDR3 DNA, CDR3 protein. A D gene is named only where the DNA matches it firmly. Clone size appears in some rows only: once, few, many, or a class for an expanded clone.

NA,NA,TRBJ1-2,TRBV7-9,TGTGCCAGCAGCTTTTTTAAGGGGGACTATGGCTACACCTTC,CASSFFKGDYGYTF
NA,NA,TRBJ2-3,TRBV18,TGTGCCAGCTCACCAGGGGGGCCGACCAGGGATACGCAGTATTTT,CASSPGGPTRDTQYF
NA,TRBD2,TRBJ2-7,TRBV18,TGTGCCAGCTCACCATCCTTAAGCGGGAGGGCCTCCGAGCAGTACTTC,CASSPSLSGRASEQYF
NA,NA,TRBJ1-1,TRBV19,TGTGCCAGTAGTATGGTCGGTTTGAACACTGAAGCTTTCTTT,CASSMVGLNTEAFF
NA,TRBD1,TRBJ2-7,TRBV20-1,TGCAGTGCTAGTCCCGGGACAGGGGTAATCGAGCAGTACTTC,CSASPGTGVIEQYF
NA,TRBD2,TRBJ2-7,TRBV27,TGTGCCAGCAGCTGGACTAGCCGAAACTACGAGCAGTACTTC,CASSWTSRNYEQYF
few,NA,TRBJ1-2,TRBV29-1,TGCAGCGTTGAGTCAGTCTATGGCTACACCTTC,CSVESVYGYTF
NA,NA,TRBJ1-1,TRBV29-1,TGCAGCGTTGGTTCAGGTCCGAACACTGAAGCTTTCTTT,CSVGSGPNTEAFF
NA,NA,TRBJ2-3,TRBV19,TGTGCCAGTAGTATAGGCCCTGGGGGCGGGAGAGGCCCAGATACGCAGTATTTT,CASSIGPGGGRGPDTQYF
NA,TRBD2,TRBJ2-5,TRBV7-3,TGTGCCAGCAGCTTCGGGGGGCAAGAGACCCAGTACTTC,CASSFGGQETQYF
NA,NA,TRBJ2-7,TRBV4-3,TGCGCCAGCAGCCAAGATGTGACGGGGATATCCTACGAGCAGTACTTC,CASSQDVTGISYEQYF
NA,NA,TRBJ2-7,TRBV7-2,TGTGCCAGCAGCAAGTCAGGGAACGAGCAGTACTTC,CASSKSGNEQYF
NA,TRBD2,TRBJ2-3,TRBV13,TGTGCCAGCAGCTTTCGACTAGCGGGAGAGGATACGCAGTATTTT,CASSFRLAGEDTQYF
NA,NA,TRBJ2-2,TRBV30,TGTGCCTGGAGTGTTCTGGTAGGGATGAGGACCGGGGAGCTGTTTTTT,CAWSVLVGMRTGELFF
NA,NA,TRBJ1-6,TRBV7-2,TGTGCCAGCAGCGCACACGAACCTAGAAATTCACCCCTCCACTTT,CASSAHEPRNSPLHF
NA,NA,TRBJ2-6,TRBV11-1,TGTGCCAGCAGCTTAGACGCCGGGGCCGGGGCCAACGTCCTGACTTTC,CASSLDAGAGANVLTF
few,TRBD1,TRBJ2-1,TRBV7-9,TGTGCCAGCAGCACCACGACAGGGCTTAGTAGTTTCTCCTACAATGAGCAGTTCTTC,CASSTTTGLSSFSYNEQFF
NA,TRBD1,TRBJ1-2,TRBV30,TGTGCCTGGAGTCTAAAGGGGGCGAATGGCTACACCTTC,CAWSLKGANGYTF
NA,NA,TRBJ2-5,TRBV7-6,TGTGCCAGCAGCTTAAACCCGTTAGCAGGAGAGACCCAGTACTTC,CASSLNPLAGETQYF
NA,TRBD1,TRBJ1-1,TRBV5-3,TGTGCCAGAAGCTTGGTTCCAGGGGGCAACACTGAAGCTTTCTTT,CARSLVPGGNTEAFF
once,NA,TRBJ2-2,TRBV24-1,TGTGCCACCAGTGAAGGGGTTTCCACCGGGGAGCTGTTTTTT,CATSEGVSTGELFF
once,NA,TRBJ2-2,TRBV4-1,TGCGCCAGCAAAGTTGAGATAATGAGGGGGGAGCTGTTTTTT,CASKVEIMRGELFF
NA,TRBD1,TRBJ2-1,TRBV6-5,TGTGCCAGCAGAAGGACAGGGACAGTCAATGAGCAGTTCTTC,CASRRTGTVNEQFF
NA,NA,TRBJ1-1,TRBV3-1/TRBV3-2,TGTGCCAGCAGCCTGGGCGGGGAAGCTTTCTTT,CASSLGGEAFF
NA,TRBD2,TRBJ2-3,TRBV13,TGTGCCAGCAGCTCCCCCGGGACTAGCGGGAGAGATACGCAGTATTTT,CASSSPGTSGRDTQYF
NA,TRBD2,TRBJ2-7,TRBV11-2,TGTGCCAGCAGCTTAGTGTTGTCTAGCGGATCCTACGAGCAGTACTTC,CASSLVLSSGSYEQYF
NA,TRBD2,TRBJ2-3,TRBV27,TGTGCCAGCAGTTTACCGGGACTAGCGCGAGATACGCAGTATTTT,CASSLPGLARDTQYF
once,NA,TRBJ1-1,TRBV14,TGTGCCAGCAGCCTTCCGGGACACCTTCTGAACACTGAAGCTTTCTTT,CASSLPGHLLNTEAFF
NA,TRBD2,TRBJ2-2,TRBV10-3,TGTGCCATCAGTGACAGCGGGGGTCCCACCGGGGAGCTGTTTTTT,CAISDSGGPTGELFF
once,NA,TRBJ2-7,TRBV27,TGTGCCAGCAGTTTTTCCTCCTACGAGCAGTACTTC,CASSFSSYEQYF
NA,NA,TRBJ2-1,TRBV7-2,TGTGCCAGCAGCCAAAGATATGAGCAGTTCTTC,CASSQRYEQFF
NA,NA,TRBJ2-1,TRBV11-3,TGTGCCAGCAGCTCGGGCTCATACAATGAGCAGTTCTTC,CASSSGSYNEQFF
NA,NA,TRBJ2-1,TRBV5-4,TGTGCCAGCAGCCTCGACCCCCCAAGATCCTACAATGAGCAGTTCTTC,CASSLDPPRSYNEQFF
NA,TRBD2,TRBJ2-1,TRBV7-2,TGTGCCAGCAGCTTCCAACTAGCGGGAGGTAATGAGCAGTTCTTC,CASSFQLAGGNEQFF
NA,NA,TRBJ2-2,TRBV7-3,TGTGCCAGCAGCCAAGGGGCGGTGGGGGAGCTGTTTTTT,CASSQGAVGELFF
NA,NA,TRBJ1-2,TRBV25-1,TGTGCCAGCAGTGATTTTTCTCACTATGGCTACACCTTC,CASSDFSHYGYTF
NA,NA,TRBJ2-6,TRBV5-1,TGCGCCAGCAGCTTACGTGAGGTCTCTGGGGCCAACGTCCTGACTTTC,CASSLREVSGANVLTF
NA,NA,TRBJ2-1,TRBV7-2,TGTGCCAGCAGCTTAGGCCGCAATGAGCAGTTCTTC,CASSLGRNEQFF
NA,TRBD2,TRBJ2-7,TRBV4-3,TGCGCCAGCAGCCAAGGCTTTAGCGGGGGTTACGAGCAGTACTTC,CASSQGFSGGYEQYF
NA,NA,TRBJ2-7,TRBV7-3,TGTGCCAGCAGCATACATCCCGGCGGCTCCTACGAGCAGTACTTC,CASSIHPGGSYEQYF
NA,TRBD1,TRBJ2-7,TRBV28,TGTGCCAGCACCAGAGGGGGACAGGGCAACGAGCAGTACTTC,CASTRGGQGNEQYF
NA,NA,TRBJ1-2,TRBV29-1,TGCAGCGTTGAAGAGTGGGGACTCCTCTATGGCTACACCTTC,CSVEEWGLLYGYTF
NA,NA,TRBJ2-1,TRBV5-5,TGTGCCAGCAGCCGAATTCTGCAGGGGGAGGCTAATGAGCAGTTCTTC,CASSRILQGEANEQFF
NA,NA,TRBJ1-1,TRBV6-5,TGTGCCAGCAGAACAACAGGGAAAGAAGCTTTCTTT,CASRTTGKEAFF
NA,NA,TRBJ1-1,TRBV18,TGTGCCAGCTCACCAAACCCGTCCACTGAAGCTTTCTTT,CASSPNPSTEAFF
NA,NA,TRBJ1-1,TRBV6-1,TGTGCCAGCAGTGAAGTTGAGGGGCGCGGAAGGATGGTCGCTGAAGCTTTCTTT,CASSEVEGRGRMVAEAFF
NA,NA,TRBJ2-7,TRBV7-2,TGTGCCAGCAGCGGGATTCAATGGGACGAGCAGTACTTC,CASSGIQWDEQYF
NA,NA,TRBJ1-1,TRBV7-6,TGTGCCAGCAGCTTAGCGCCTGGGGCGGAGAACACTGAAGCTTTCTTT,CASSLAPGAENTEAFF
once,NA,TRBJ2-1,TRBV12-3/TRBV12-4,TGTGCCAGCACCATGACGGCTACTGGTGAGCAGTTCTTC,CASTMTATGEQFF
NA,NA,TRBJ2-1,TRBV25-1,TGTGCCAGCAGTGAAATGGGGACCGGCTCCTACAATGAGCAGTTCTTC,CASSEMGTGSYNEQFF
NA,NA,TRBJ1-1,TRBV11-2,TGTGCCAGCAGCAGAGACAGAGGTACTGAAGCTTTCTTT,CASSRDRGTEAFF
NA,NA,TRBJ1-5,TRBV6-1,TGTGCCAGCAGTGAAATTAGAGGCCGCTCAGGGGGCAATCAGCCCCAGCATTTT,CASSEIRGRSGGNQPQHF
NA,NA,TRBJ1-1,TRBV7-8,TGTGCCAGCAGCCTCGACGGGGAGGCAGAGGGCTTT,CASSLDGEAEGF
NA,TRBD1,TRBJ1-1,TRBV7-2,TGTGCCAGCAGCGCTACAGGGGGCGCGGATGAAGCTTTCTTT,CASSATGGADEAFF
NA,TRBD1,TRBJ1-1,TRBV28,TGTGCCAGCGCCAAACAGGGGACTAACACTGAAGCTTTCTTT,CASAKQGTNTEAFF
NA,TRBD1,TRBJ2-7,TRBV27,TGTGCCAGCAGAAGGGACAGCTCCTACGAGCAGTACTTC,CASRRDSSYEQYF
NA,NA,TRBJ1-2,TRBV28,TGTGCCAGCATATCCCCCCAGGCCCCGAGGGGCTACACCTTC,CASISPQAPRGYTF
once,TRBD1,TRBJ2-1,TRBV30,TGTGCCTGGAGTGGCCAGGGGGTACGGGAGCAGTTCTTC,CAWSGQGVREQFF
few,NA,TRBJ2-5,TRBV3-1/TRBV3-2,TGTGCCAGCAGCCAAGGACGGTACCAAGAGACCCAGTACTTC,CASSQGRYQETQYF
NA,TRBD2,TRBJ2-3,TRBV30,TGTGCCTGGAGTGAGGGGACTAGCGGAGGCACAGATACGCAGTATTTT,CAWSEGTSGGTDTQYF